Sequencing of this TCR beta chain was carried out in a study of blood T cell repertoires in COVID-19. Study in general: Both acute and convalescent COVID-19 samples were obtained from the United States, Italy and Spain.

The CDR3 length is 12 residues. V lost 4 bases, J lost 3 bases, and 8 bases lay in between. Germline assignment: CDR1 SGHRS and CDR2 YFSETQ. Under the authors' procedure: Researchers report that nucleated cell counts were estimated from reference gene primer amplification. TCRdb's table, derived via immunoSEQ multiplex PCR, lists solely in-frame clones and lacks some. V and J calls and clone size are copied from that table; D and trimming were computed from the DNA. The data show some 160,000 clones, 78% seen once. This clonotype was obtained from a woman older than 75 with acute or convalescent COVID-19. Material for sequencing was peripheral blood. This chain connects TRBV5-1 to TRBJ2-7; D gene uncertain. The CDR3 region is CASSVQNYEQYF. DNA for the CDR3: TGCGCCAGCAGCGTACAAAACTACGAGCAGTACTTC.